This section outlines one TCR beta chain sequence together with its context. Its target is not known. Using immunoSEQ multiplex PCR, the repertoire was profiled, and TCRdb retains in-frame clones only, with some absent. The sample consists of 80,000 or so clones, about 80% of them appearing once. The sample comes from a study of radiotherapy plus CTLA-4 blockade in lung cancer. Study in general: An objective response was seen in approximately 17% of patients, and disease control in 31%.

This CDR3 contains 15 residues. Trimming pared 8 bases from V and 0 bases from J, leaving 11 bases between. The germline gives CDR1 SEHNR, CDR2 FQNEAQ (reference sequence). Study results and caveats: Early clonal dynamics of blood T cells, together with interferon-beta, were reported as the best response predictor. The study found tumor-derived TCR clones expanded in blood after radiotherapy plus ipilimumab.

Lung cancer patients with chemo-refractory metastatic non-small-cell disease were given focal radiation plus CTLA-4 blockade with ipilimumab. The chain joins TRBV7-9 to TRBJ2-6; no clear D gene. The receptor was derived from a human donor with non-small cell lung cancer who had stable disease on radiotherapy plus ipilimumab. The sequences come from peripheral blood, collected from a patient treated with radiotherapy plus ipilimumab. CDR3 DNA sequence: TGTGCCAGCCCGGAACCTCTCTCTGGGGCCAACGTCCTGACTTTC. This encodes CASPEPLSGANVLTF.